This T cell receptor (beta chain) was sequenced in a study of human T cells and chemical hapten exposure. Germline V gene data show CDR1 as MNHEY and CDR2 as SVGEGT. The CDR3 covers 17 residues. Trimming pared 3 bases from V and 0 bases from J, leaving 15 bases between. TCRdb analysed the RACE reads with MiXCR anew, one entry per CDR3 protein. Here the sample spans approximately 57,000 distinct CDR3 sequences, approximately 8.6% being singletons. Time point here: patch test 1, 2 weeks after DPC sensitization. Treatment indicated: therapeutic diphenylcyclopropenone sensitization with weekly scalp DPC. The genes are TRBV6-2 or TRBV6-3 and TRBJ1-5, with a weak D call TRBD1 (5 bases). Material: whole blood, obtained in connection with sensitization to the hapten diphenylcyclopropenone (DPC). The receptor comes from a woman in her thirties or forties with alopecia areata. Some clones in this sample may be carry-over from other donors' samples. The CDR3 here is CASSYHYGTVSNQPQHF. CDR3 DNA: TGTGCCAGCAGTTATCATTACGGGACTGTTAGCAATCAGCCCCAGCATTTT.